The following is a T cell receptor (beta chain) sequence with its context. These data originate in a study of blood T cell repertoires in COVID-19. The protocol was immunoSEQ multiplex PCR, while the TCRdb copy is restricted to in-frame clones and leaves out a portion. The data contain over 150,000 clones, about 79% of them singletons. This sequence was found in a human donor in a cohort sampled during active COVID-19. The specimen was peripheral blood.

In DNA, the CDR3 is TGTGCCAGCAGCCAAGCGGCAGGGAGGAATCAGCCCCAGCATTTT. Its protein is CASSQAAGRNQPQHF. The V gene is TRBV4-2, the J gene TRBJ1-5; D might be TRBD1 (5 bases). CDR3 length: 15 residues. The V gene lost 1 base and the J gene lost 4 bases, with 11 bases spanning the gap. CDR1 and CDR2 from the germline V gene are LGHNA and YNFKEQ.